The 7 T cell receptor beta chains given below trace back to one sample, sequenced in a study of cytomegalovirus exposure and HLA in healthy donors. PCR employed 60 Vbeta and 13 Jbeta primers. Assay used: immunoSEQ multiplex PCR; TCRdb lists only in-frame clones, some missing. The sample holds 150,000 or so clones, approximately 72% seen once. Sequencing was performed on PBMCs. The origin of the receptors is a man aged 18 to 30 in good health and CMV-seronegative.

The chain is built from TRBV11-2 and TRBJ2-1; TRBD2 matches at 7 bases. The CDR3 has 18 residues. The trim removed 1 base at V and 3 bases at J, leaving 12 bases unmatched. Germline CDR1 is SGHAT and CDR2 is FQNNGV. The CDR3 here is CASSLGDEPLADYNEQFF. The CDR3 region has the DNA TGTGCCAGCAGCTTAGGGGACGAACCTCTAGCGGACTACAATGAGCAGTTCTTC.

This sequence joins TRBV5-5 and TRBJ2-3, with D tentatively TRBD2 (7 bases). Trimming took off 7 bases at V and 1 base at J, with 10 bases between the two ends. CDR1 and CDR2 from the germline V gene are SGHKS and YYEKEE (reference sequence). The CDR3 sequence is 13 residues long. CDR3 nucleotides: TGTGCCAGCGGGGGGGCGGGCACAGATACGCAGTATTTT. Translated, it gives CASGGAGTDTQYF. Based on the CDR3 plus reference TRBV5-5 and TRBJ2-3, the full variable domain is DAGVTQSPTHLIKTRGQQVTLRCSPISGHKSVSWYQQVLGQGPQFIFQYYEKEERGRGNFPDRFSARQFPNYSSELNVNALLLGDSALYLCASGGAGTDTQYFGPGTRLTVL.

The chain is built from TRBV7-9 and TRBJ2-1; D gene unclear. This CDR3 comprises 13 residues. Germline V lookup: CDR1 SEHNR, CDR2 FQNEAQ (reference sequence). V was trimmed by 3 bases and J by 8 bases, leaving 11 bases between them. The CDR3 reads CASSFALRDEQFF. In DNA, the CDR3 is TGTGCCAGCAGCTTCGCCCTCCGAGATGAGCAGTTCTTC.

This chain uses TRBV13 with TRBJ2-7; D may be TRBD2 (6 bases). Germline V gene lookup returns CDR1 PRHDT and CDR2 FYEKMQ (reference sequence). The ends were cut back, 3 bases at V and 1 base at J, with 13 bases in the middle. There are 15 residues in the CDR3. The CDR3 here is CASSLRRGLSYEQYF. CDR3 DNA sequence: TGTGCCAGCAGCTTGCGGCGGGGTTTGTCCTACGAGCAGTACTTC.

The CDR3 bases are TGCGCCAGCAGCTTATGGACAGGGGTGGAGACCCAGTACTTC. Amino acids: CASSLWTGVETQYF. The chain combines TRBV5-1 with TRBJ2-5, with 9 bases lining up with TRBD1. This CDR3 has 14 residues. V dropped 2 bases and J dropped 5; count of bases not matched to a gene: 4. Per the germline V gene, CDR1 is SGHRS and CDR2 is YFSETQ.

This clone was found a few times. This chain links TRBV18 with TRBJ1-2, with TRBD1 identical over 7 bases. This CDR3 is built from 15 residues. J gave up 4 bases and V 1 base, and 6 bases lay outside the gene matches. Germline V CDR1 and CDR2: KGHSH, LQKENI. The CDR3 coding sequence is TGTGCCAGCTCACCACTAGGACAGGAGATCTATGGCTACACCTTC. Protein: CASSPLGQEIYGYTF.

This chain joins TRBV6-1 and TRBJ2-7, with 9 bases matching TRBD1. CDR3 size: 15 residues. The germline CDR1 and CDR2 sequences are MNHNS and SASEGT. V shed 3 bases and J 1 base; nucleotides not matched to a gene: 4. CDR3 DNA: TGTGCCAGCAGTGACCGGGACAGGGCATCCTACGAGCAGTACGTC. Translated: CASSDRDRASYEQYV.